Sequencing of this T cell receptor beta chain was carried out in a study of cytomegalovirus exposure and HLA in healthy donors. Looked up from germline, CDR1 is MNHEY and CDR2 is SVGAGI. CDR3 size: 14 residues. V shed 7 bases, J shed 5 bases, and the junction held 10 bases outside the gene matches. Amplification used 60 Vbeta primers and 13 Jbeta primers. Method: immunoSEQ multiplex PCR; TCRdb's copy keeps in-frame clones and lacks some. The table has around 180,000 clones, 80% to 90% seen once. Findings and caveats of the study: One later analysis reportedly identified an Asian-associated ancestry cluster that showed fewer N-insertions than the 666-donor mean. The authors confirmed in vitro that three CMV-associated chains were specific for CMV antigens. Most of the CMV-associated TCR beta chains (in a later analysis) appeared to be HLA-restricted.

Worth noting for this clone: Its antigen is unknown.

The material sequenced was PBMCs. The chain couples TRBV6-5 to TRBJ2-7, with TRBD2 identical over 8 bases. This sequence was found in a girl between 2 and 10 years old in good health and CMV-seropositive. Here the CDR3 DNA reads TGTGCCAGCAACCGCCCCGGGGGGGGTCACGAGCAGTACTTC. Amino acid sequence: CASNRPGGGHEQYF.